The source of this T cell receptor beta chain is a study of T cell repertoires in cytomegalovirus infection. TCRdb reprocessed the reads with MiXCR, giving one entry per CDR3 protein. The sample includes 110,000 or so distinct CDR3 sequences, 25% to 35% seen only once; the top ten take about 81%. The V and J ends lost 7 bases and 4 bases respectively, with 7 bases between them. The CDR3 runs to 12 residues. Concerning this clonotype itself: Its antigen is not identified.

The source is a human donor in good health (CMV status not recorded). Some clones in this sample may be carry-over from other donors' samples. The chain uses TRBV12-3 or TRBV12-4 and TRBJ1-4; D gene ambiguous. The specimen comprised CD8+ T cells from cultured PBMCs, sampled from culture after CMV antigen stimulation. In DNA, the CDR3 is TGTGCCAGCACCCTCTATAATGAAAAACTGTTTTTT. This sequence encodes CASTLYNEKLFF.